These T cell receptor beta chains were read from a single sample in a study of neoadjuvant nivolumab and ipilimumab in lung cancer. Method: immunoSEQ multiplex PCR; TCRdb's copy keeps in-frame clones and lacks some. The sample holds approximately 7,300 clones; approximately 89% are singletons and the top ten take around 7%. Sequencing was performed on tumor tissue, taken after neoadjuvant nivolumab, alone or with ipilimumab, at or shortly before surgery. Receptor source: an adult with non-small cell lung cancer. CDR3s include the opening cysteine and the closing phenylalanine or tryptophan. A D gene is named only where the DNA matches it firmly. The size field is filled for only some rows; it gives once, few, many or a size class.

TRBV6-1	NA	NA	TRBJ2-7	TGTGCCAGCAGCTTGGCCGGGACGGGGACCTACGAGCAGTACTTC	CASSLAGTGTYEQYF
TRBV4-3	TRBD1	NA	TRBJ1-1	TGCGCCAGCAGCCAAGAATCAGGGCGACAGGGAAGGACTGAAGCTTTCTTT	CASSQESGRQGRTEAFF
TRBV9	TRBD2	NA	TRBJ2-5	TGTGCCAGCAGCGTAGGGGGACTAGCGGGACAAGAGACCCAGTACTTC	CASSVGGLAGQETQYF
TRBV5-1	TRBD1	NA	TRBJ2-5	TGCGCCAGCAGCTTGGAGACAGGGGCCGTGGAGACCCAGTACTTC	CASSLETGAVETQYF
TRBV6-4	NA	NA	TRBJ1-5	TGTGCCCCAGCATTGCCCCAGCATTTT	CAPALPQHF
TRBV28	TRBD1	NA	TRBJ2-7	TGTGCCAGCAGTTTAATGGACACAAGGACAGGATGGTACTTC	CASSLMDTRTGWYF
TRBV7-3	NA	NA	TRBJ2-3	TGTGCCAGCAGCTTAACGCGGGATCGGGGCGCAGATACGCAGTATTTT	CASSLTRDRGADTQYF
TRBV6-5	TRBD1	NA	TRBJ2-7	TGTGCCAGCAGCCTAGGACAGGCCTCCTACGAGCAGTACTTC	CASSLGQASYEQYF
TRBV5-6	TRBD2	NA	TRBJ2-2	TGTGCCAGCAGGGACGTGGGGAGGGCCGGGGAGCTGTTTTTT	CASRDVGRAGELFF
TRBV2	NA	few	TRBJ2-7	TGTGCCAGCAGTGCCCCCGCCAGGGAAGCCTACGAGCAGTACTTC	CASSAPAREAYEQYF
TRBV9	NA	few	TRBJ1-2	TGTGCCAGCCAACCGGGACCAGACTATGGCTACACCTTC	CASQPGPDYGYTF
TRBV6-5	TRBD1	NA	TRBJ2-7	TGTGCCAGCAGTTTACAGGGGAACAAGGACGAGCAGTACTTC	CASSLQGNKDEQYF
TRBV7-2	TRBD2	NA	TRBJ2-7	TGTGCCAGCAGCCGAAGGAGGACTAGCGGGAGGCAGTACTTC	CASSRRRTSGRQYF
TRBV4-2	TRBD1	NA	TRBJ2-7	TGTGCCAGCAGCCAAGACCCAGGACAGGGGGCGGGGGAGCAGTACTTC	CASSQDPGQGAGEQYF
TRBV7-9	NA	NA	TRBJ2-3	TGTGCCAGCAGCCTAGGTCCGGGACTCCACACAGATACGCAGTATTTT	CASSLGPGLHTDTQYF
TRBV2	NA	NA	TRBJ2-1	TGTGCCAGCAGTGAGAGGCCCCTTCCAGGCGAGCAGTTCTTC	CASSERPLPGEQFF
TRBV6-5	NA	NA	TRBJ2-2	TGTGCCAGCAAGAGGGACTTGGCGAACACCGGGGAGCTGTTTTTT	CASKRDLANTGELFF
TRBV20-1	NA	NA	TRBJ1-1	TGCAGTGCGGTCAGGAACACTGAAGCTTTCTTT	CSAVRNTEAFF
TRBV4-3	NA	once	TRBJ1-1	TGCGCCAGCAGCCAAGATCTGCCCCATATAGCTTTCTTT	CASSQDLPHIAFF
TRBV27	TRBD1	NA	TRBJ2-3	TGTGCCAGCAGTGAACTACTAAGACAGGGGGGCGCAGATACGCAGTATTTT	CASSELLRQGGADTQYF
TRBV19	TRBD1	NA	TRBJ1-5	TGTGCCAGTAGGGGGACAGGATATCAGCCCCAGCATTTT	CASRGTGYQPQHF
TRBV5-4	TRBD1	NA	TRBJ2-7	TGTGCCAGCTCAAGACAGGGGTCGTACGAGCAGTACTTC	CASSRQGSYEQYF
TRBV6-1	TRBD1	NA	TRBJ1-6	TGTGCCAGCAGAGCGACAGGGGGCGATTCACCCCTCCACTTT	CASRATGGDSPLHF
TRBV11-2	NA	once	TRBJ2-7	TGTGCCAGCAGCTCTATCGGGGGGCTAACTATAGAGCAGTACTTC	CASSSIGGLTIEQYF
TRBV19	NA	NA	TRBJ2-1	TGTGCCAGTAGTATGACCCACAGCTCCTACAATGAGCAGTTCTTC	CASSMTHSSYNEQFF
TRBV5-1	TRBD2	NA	TRBJ2-3	TGCGCCAGCACGACTAGCGGGGGCACAGATACGCAGTATTTT	CASTTSGGTDTQYF